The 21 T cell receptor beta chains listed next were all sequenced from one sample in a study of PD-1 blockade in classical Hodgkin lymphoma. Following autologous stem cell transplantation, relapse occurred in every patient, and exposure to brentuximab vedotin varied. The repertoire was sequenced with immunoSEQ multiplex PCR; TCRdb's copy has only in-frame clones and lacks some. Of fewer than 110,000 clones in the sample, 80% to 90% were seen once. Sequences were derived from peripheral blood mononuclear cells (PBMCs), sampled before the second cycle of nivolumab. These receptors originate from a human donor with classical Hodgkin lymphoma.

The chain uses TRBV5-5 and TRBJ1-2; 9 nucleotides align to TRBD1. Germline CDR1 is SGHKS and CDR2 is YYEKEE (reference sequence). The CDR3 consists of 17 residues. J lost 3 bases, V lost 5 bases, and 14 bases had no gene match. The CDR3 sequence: CASSSRGQGSFYYGYTF. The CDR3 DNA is TGTGCCAGCAGTTCGCGAGGACAGGGGTCTTTCTACTATGGCTACACCTTC.

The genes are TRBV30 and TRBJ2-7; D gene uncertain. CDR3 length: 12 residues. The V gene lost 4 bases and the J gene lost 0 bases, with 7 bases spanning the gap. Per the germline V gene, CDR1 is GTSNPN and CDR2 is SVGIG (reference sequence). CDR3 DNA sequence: TGTGCCTGGACTCCCGGCTCCTACGAGCAGTACTTC. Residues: CAWTPGSYEQYF.

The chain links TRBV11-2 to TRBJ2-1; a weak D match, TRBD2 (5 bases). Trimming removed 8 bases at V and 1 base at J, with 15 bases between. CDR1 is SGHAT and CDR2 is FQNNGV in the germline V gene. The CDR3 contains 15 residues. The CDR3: CASVLRERSYNEQFF. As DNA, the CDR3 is TGTGCCAGCGTGCTCCGGGAAAGGTCCTACAATGAGCAGTTCTTC.

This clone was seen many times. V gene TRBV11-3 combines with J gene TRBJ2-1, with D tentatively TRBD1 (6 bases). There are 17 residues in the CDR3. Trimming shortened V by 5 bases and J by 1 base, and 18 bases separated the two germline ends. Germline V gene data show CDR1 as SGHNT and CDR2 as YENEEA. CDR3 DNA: TGTGCCAGCAGCCGAACATCAACAGGGAAATCCTACAATGAGCAGTTCTTC. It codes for CASSRTSTGKSYNEQFF.

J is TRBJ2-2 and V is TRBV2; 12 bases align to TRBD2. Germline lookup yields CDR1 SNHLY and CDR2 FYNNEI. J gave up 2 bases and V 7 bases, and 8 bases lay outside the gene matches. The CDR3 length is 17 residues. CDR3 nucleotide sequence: TGTGCCAGCACCGCGCCTAGCGGGGGGGTAAACACCGGGGAGCTGTTTTTT. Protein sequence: CASTAPSGGVNTGELFF.

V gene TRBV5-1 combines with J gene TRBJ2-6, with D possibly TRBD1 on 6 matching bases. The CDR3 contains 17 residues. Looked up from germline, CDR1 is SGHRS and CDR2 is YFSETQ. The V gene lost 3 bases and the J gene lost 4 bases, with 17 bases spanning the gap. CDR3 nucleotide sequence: TGCGCCAGCAGCTGGACAGTATTTCTATCCGGGGCCAACGTCCTGACTTTC. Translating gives CASSWTVFLSGANVLTF. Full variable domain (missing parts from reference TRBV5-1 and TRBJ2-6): KAGVTQTPRYLIKTRGQQVTLSCSPISGHRSVSWYQQTPGQGLQFLFEYFSETQRNKGNFPGRFSGRQFSNSRSEMNVSTLELGDSALYLCASSWTVFLSGANVLTFGAGSRLTVL.

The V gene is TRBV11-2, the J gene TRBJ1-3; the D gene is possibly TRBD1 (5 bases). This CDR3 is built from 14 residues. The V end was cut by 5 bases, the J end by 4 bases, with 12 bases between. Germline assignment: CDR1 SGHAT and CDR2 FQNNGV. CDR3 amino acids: CASSALGPGNTIYF. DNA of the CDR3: TGTGCCAGCAGCGCCCTGGGGCCAGGAAACACCATATATTTT.

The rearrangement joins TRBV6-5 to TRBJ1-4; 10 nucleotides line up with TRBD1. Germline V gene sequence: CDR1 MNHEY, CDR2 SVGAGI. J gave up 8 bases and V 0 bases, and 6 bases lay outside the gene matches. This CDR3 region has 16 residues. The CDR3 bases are TGTGCCAGCAGTTACTCTCGCGGGACAGGGGCCGAAAAACTGTTTTTT. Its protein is CASSYSRGTGAEKLFF.

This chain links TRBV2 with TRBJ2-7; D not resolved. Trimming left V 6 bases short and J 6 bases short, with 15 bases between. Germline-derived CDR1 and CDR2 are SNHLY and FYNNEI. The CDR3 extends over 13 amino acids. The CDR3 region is CASSPSMRIEQYF. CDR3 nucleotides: TGTGCCAGCAGCCCCTCGATGCGGATCGAGCAGTACTTC.

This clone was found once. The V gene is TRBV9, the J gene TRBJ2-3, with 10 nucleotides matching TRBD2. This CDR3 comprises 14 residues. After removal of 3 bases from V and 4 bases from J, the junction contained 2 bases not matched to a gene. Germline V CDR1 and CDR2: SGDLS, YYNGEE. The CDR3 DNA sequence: TGTGCCAGCAGCGGGAGCGGGGGGGCAGATACGCAGTATTTT. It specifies CASSGSGGADTQYF.

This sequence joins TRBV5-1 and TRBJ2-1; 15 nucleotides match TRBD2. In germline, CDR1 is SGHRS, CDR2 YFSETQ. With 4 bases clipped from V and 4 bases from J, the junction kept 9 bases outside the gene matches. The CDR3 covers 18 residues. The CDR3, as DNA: TGCGCCAGCAGCCCAAGGACTAGCGGGGGGGCAGGATACAATGAGCAGTTCTTC. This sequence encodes CASSPRTSGGAGYNEQFF.

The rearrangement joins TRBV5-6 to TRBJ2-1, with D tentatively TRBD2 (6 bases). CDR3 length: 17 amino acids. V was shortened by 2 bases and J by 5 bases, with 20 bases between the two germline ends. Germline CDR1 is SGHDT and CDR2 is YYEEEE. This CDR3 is CASSFLVFAGTHNEQFF. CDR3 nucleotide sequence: TGTGCCAGCAGCTTTTTGGTTTTCGCCGGGACTCACAATGAGCAGTTCTTC. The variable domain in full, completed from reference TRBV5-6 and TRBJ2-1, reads DAGVTQSPTHLIKTRGQQVTLRCSPKSGHDTVSWYQQALGQGPQFIFQYYEEEERQRGNFPDRFSGHQFPNYSSELNVNALLLGDSALYLCASSFLVFAGTHNEQFFGPGTRLTVL.

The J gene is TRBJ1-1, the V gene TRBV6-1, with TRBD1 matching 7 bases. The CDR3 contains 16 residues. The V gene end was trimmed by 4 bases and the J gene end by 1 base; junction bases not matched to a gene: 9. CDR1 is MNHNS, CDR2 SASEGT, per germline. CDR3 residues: CASSVRRRGGNTEAFF. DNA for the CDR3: TGTGCCAGCAGTGTTCGGCGCAGGGGGGGGAACACTGAAGCTTTCTTT.

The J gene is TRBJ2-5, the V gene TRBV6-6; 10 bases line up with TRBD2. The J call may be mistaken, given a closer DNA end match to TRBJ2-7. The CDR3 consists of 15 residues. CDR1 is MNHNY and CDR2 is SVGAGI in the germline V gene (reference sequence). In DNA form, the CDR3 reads TGTGCCAGCAGTTGGCTAGCGGGGGCGGGTTACGAGCAGTACTTC. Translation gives CASSWLAGAGYEQYF.

In nucleotides, the CDR3 is TGTGCCAGCAGCCTAGGGCCCTACACCGGGGAGCTGTTTTTT. The encoded protein is CASSLGPYTGELFF. The chain couples TRBV9 to TRBJ2-2, with D hard to call. V was cut by 4 bases and J by 3 bases, with 10 bases left in between. The CDR3 has 14 amino acids. Germline V lookup: CDR1 SGDLS, CDR2 YYNGEE.

Here the CDR3 DNA reads TGTGCCACACGTCGGACTAGCCTCTCCTACGAGCAGTACTTC. It translates to CATRRTSLSYEQYF. The chain combines TRBV6-5 with TRBJ2-7, with 8 bases matching TRBD2. CDR1 MNHEY and CDR2 SVGAGI come from the germline V gene. The V segment lost 10 bases and the J segment 0 bases; nucleotides outside the gene matches: 8. The CDR3 runs to 14 residues.

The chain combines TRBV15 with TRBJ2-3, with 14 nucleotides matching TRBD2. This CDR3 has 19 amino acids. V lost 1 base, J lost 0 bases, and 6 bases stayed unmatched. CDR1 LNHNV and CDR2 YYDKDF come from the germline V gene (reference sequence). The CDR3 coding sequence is TGTGCCACCAGCAGAGGTGGGACTAGCGGGGGCCCCAGCACAGATACGCAGTATTTT. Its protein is CATSRGGTSGGPSTDTQYF.

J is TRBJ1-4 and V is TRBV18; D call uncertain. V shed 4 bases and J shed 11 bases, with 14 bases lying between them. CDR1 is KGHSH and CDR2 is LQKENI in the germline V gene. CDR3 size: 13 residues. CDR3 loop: CASSRVDGNKLFF. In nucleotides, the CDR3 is TGTGCCAGCTCACGGGTGGACGGAAATAAACTGTTTTTT.

The CDR3 DNA sequence: TGTGCCAGCAGCTTGACATCATCCCGGGGCATTCAGTACTTC. This encodes CASSLTSSRGIQYF. The chain employs TRBV5-8 and TRBJ2-4; TRBD2 is a possible D gene (5 bases). Germline lookup yields CDR1 SGHTS and CDR2 YDEGEE. V dropped 1 base and J dropped 9 bases, with 14 bases sitting between them. The CDR3 is 14 amino acids.

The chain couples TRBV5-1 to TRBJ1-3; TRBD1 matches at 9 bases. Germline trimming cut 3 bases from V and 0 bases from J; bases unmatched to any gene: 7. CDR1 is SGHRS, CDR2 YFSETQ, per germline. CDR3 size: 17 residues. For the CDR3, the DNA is TGCGCCAGCAGCTCGTCCGGGACAGGGCGCTCTGGAAACACCATATATTTT. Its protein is CASSSSGTGRSGNTIYF.

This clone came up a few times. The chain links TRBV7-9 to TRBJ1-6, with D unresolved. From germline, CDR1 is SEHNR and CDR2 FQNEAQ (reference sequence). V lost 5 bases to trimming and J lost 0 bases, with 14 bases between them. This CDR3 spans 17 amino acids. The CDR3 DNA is TGTGCCAGCAGCCCGGGTGGGCCGTTCTCCTATAATTCACCCCTCCACTTT. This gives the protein CASSPGGPFSYNSPLHF.